A single sample is the source of the 3 T cell receptor beta chains below, sequenced in a study of persistence of HIV-infected CD4 T cells. These receptors lack a known antigen. The immunoSEQ assay was version 4, run in survey mode. Only in-frame clones appear in the TCRdb table, and some are missing; sequencing was by immunoSEQ multiplex PCR. Among almost 20,000 clones listed, 75% to 85% were seen once. Cells were stimulated with CMV-infected fibroblast lysates at about 9.4 ug/mL. Responding CD4+ T cells were sorted by upregulation of both CD40 ligand and CD69. This material consisted of CD4+ T cells sorted from PBMCs after roughly 18-hour stimulation, taken from a patient who received antiretroviral therapy. Receptors were obtained from an adult man with HIV who was CMV-seropositive.

This clone has just a few counts. The chain is built from TRBV5-1 and TRBJ2-1; 9 positions match TRBD2. This CDR3 is built from 15 residues. Trimming cost V 2 bases and J 9 bases; bases outside gene matches: 9. Germline V gene data show CDR1 as SGHRS and CDR2 as YFSETQ. The CDR3 reads CASSFAAGGVSEQFF. The CDR3 nucleotides are TGCGCCAGCAGCTTTGCAGCGGGGGGAGTAAGTGAGCAGTTCTTC.

This clone appeared a few times. This chain uses TRBV6-1 with TRBJ1-5; D not resolved. CDR3 length: 16 amino acids. The germline gives CDR1 MNHNS, CDR2 SASEGT. Trimming took 3 bases from V and 2 from J, leaving 14 bases between them. The chain's CDR3 is CASSDSKGDGNQPQHF. The CDR3 DNA reads as TGTGCCAGCAGTGATTCGAAGGGAGATGGCAATCAGCCCCAGCATTTT.

The chain uses TRBV19 and TRBJ2-7; D is unclear. This CDR3 contains 14 residues. Per germline, CDR1 LNHDA and CDR2 SQIVND (reference sequence). The V end was cut by 7 bases, the J end by 2 bases, with 15 bases between. The CDR3 sequence: CASKKAASTYEQYF. The CDR3 region has the DNA TGTGCCAGTAAGAAGGCAGCTTCTACCTACGAGCAGTACTTC. Combining the CDR3 with reference TRBV19 and TRBJ2-7 gives the whole variable domain DGGITQSPKYLFRKEGQNVTLSCEQNLNHDAMYWYRQDPGQGLRLIYYSQIVNDFQKGDIAEGYSVSREKKESFPLTVTSAQKNPTAFYLCASKKAASTYEQYFGPGTRLTVT.